The source of this T cell receptor beta chain is a study of T cell responses to AZD1222 COVID-19 vaccine (dated by TCRdb to 2020 to 2023). At the level of the whole study: TCR sequencing covered some 250 trial participants: about 210 given two doses of AZD1222 and 26 given two doses of MenACWY control vaccine. Trial participants were enrolled by age into subgroups of 18-55, 56-69 and 70-plus years, and around 140, 26 and 57 TCR-sequenced participants, respectively, were included in these subgroups.

The full study reports these points: Vaccine-associated CD4 TCRs spanned the whole spike protein, with dominant responses in regions 160-218 and 743-854. Spike-specific TCR breadth and depth rose significantly after two AZD1222 doses compared with day 0 and with MenACWY recipients. Reportedly, close to half of the unique spike-specific TCRs recognized epitopes lying outside the regions that are mutated in the B.1.351 and B.1.1.7 variants. Participants were mostly white British and included more females than males, and it was suggested by the authors that clonal diversity may have been underestimated. Conclusions about previously exposed vaccinees were limited because only six AZD1222 recipients were SARS-CoV-2 seropositive at baseline. The 56-69-year group was small, and its depth increase did not reach significance, likely because of low power. Because no day 14 peak-response samples were available, the repertoires could be characterized only after the peak T cell response.

Note on this clone: Its antigen is still unknown. It has no much larger one-base neighbor in the sample; base qualities were not kept.

The CDR3 regions of human TCRbeta chains were analyzed by immunosequencing. Under the source paper's analysis protocol: Repertoire TCRs were matched against a reference library of SARS-CoV-2-specific TCRs generated with the MIRA antigen-specificity platform. Breadth meant the fraction of unique TCRs that were SARS-CoV-2-associated, whereas depth meant the fraction of total T cells that were SARS-CoV-2-associated. Using the MIRA data, each spike-specific TCR was assigned both to the spike region to which the TCR was reactive and to a CD4 or CD8 class. Log10-transformed breadth and depth values were compared by one-way ANOVA with Sidak's multiple comparisons tests. TCRdb carries this immuneACCESS record with in-frame sequences only. Its versions omit some clonotypes, under half of them owing to an unresolved V gene in the studies checked, with the rest unexplained. That table is the source of V, J and clone size, and D and trimming were worked out from the DNA. Within this sample are roughly 150,000 clones, with roughly nine tenths of them counted one time only. The ten biggest clones cover around 1.3% of the sample.

The sample's time point, from its label and the paper: about 28 days (+/-7) after the second vaccine dose. Because spike-specific TCR depth and breadth did not differ between the two schedules, AZD1222 recipients who got a second dose at roughly 4 weeks were pooled with those who got a second dose at roughly 12 weeks. The vaccinee samples were drawn from two UK trials, COV001 and COV002, one of which was a single-blind randomized controlled phase 2/3 trial testing AZD1222 (ChAdOx1 nCoV-19) in healthy adults. For TCRbeta chain sequencing, PBMC samples from trial participants were taken at day 0 and at day 28 after the second dose. This TCR was recovered from an adult who received the AZD1222 COVID-19 vaccine. Here the sequenced sample was peripheral blood, taken 28 days after the second AZD1222 dose.

The DNA sequence is given as TGTGCCAGCAGCCTTGCGGGGGCCCTCAATGAGCAGTTCTTC. Translated, it reads CASSLAGALNEQFF. The receptor chain draws on TRBV9 and TRBJ2-1; matching of 7 bases hints at TRBD2 as the D gene. The CDR3, cysteine through phenylalanine, is 14 amino acids long. CDR3 DNA is the only sequence kept; it has 42 bases, read in frame from the first base. Per the germline V gene, SGDLS is the CDR1 and YYNGEE is the CDR2. Trimming removed 4 bases from V and 6 bases from J, leaving 14 bases between the germline ends.